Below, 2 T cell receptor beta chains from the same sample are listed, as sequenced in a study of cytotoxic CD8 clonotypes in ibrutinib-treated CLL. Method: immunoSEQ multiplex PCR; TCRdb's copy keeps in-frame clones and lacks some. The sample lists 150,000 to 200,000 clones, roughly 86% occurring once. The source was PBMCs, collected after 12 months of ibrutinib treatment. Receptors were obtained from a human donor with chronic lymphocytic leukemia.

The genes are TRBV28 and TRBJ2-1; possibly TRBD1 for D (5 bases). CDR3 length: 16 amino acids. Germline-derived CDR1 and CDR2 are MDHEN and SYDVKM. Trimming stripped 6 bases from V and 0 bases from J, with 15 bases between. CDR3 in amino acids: CASSELDKSSYNEQFF. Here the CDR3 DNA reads TGTGCCAGCAGCGAACTGGACAAAAGCTCCTACAATGAGCAGTTCTTC.

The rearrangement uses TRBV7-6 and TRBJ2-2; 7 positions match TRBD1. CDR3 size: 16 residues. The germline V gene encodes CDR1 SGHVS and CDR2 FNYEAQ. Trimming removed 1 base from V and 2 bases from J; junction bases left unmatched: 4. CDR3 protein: CASSLEQGYNTGELFF. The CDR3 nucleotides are TGTGCCAGCAGCTTAGAACAGGGGTATAACACCGGGGAGCTGTTTTTT.